What follows are 29 T cell receptor beta chains derived from one specimen sequenced in a study of T cell clonotyping in hematopoietic cell transplantation (dated by TCRdb to the early 2020s). The library was made by the immunoSEQ multiplex PCR assay. The table comes from immuneACCESS by way of TCRdb, which keeps in-frame sequences with V and J called. Part of the clones is missing from these tables; in studies checked, under half for an unresolved V gene and the rest for unknown reasons. Present in this sample are about 19,000 clones, more than 70% of which were seen just once. The ten largest clonotypes hold under 8.5% of the sample. In the paper's terms, the time point label means: recipient sample about 28 days before transplant, after cytoreduction. Sequencing was performed on peripheral blood mononuclear cells, taken before stem cell transplant. The receptors derive from a man between 50 and 59 years old with acute myeloid leukemia. Some clones in this sample may be carry-over from other donors' samples.

V is TRBV6-5 and J is TRBJ1-1; D might be TRBD1 (5 bases). The ends were cut back, 5 bases at V and 5 bases at J, with 15 bases in the middle. This CDR3 is built from 14 residues. CDR1 is MNHEY, CDR2 SVGAGI, per germline. CDR3: CASSLSWGSTEAFF. CDR3 DNA sequence: TGTGCCAGCAGTCTCTCTTGGGGGAGTACTGAAGCTTTCTTT.

The chain joins TRBV6-5 to TRBJ1-1; D is perhaps TRBD1 (6 bases). V was cut by 0 bases and J by 8 bases, with 13 bases left in between. Germline V gene data show CDR1 as MNHEY and CDR2 as SVGAGI. The CDR3 totals 14 residues. The CDR3 DNA sequence: TGTGCCAGCAGTTACTCGAGAGGGGGAAGGGAAGCTTTCTTT. Its protein product is CASSYSRGGREAFF.

This sequence joins TRBV6-1 and TRBJ2-7, with D hard to call. Germline CDR1 MNHNS, CDR2 SASEGT. The CDR3 consists of 16 residues. The V gene lost 1 base and the J gene lost 0 bases, with 13 bases spanning the gap. Here the CDR3 DNA reads TGTGCCAGCAGTGAAGGCCGCTACCTTAGCTCCTACGAGCAGTACTTC. This translates into CASSEGRYLSSYEQYF.

The chain employs TRBV30 and TRBJ1-2; D remains ambiguous. With 0 bases removed from V and 6 bases from J, the gap between germline ends came to 17 bases. The germline V gene encodes CDR1 GTSNPN and CDR2 SVGIG (reference sequence). This CDR3 region has 15 residues. The CDR3, as DNA: TGTGCCTGGAGTGTACCGGCCCCCTTGACCCATGGCTACACCTTC. As protein: CAWSVPAPLTHGYTF.

V and J are TRBV5-1 and TRBJ1-1; 8 positions agree with TRBD1. The CDR3 spans 14 residues. Germline CDR1 is SGHRS and CDR2 is YFSETQ. J gave up 5 bases and V 5 bases, and 8 bases lay outside the gene matches. The CDR3 nucleotides read TGCGCCAGCAGTTCGACAGGGGAAGGGACTGAAGCTTTCTTT. It codes for CASSSTGEGTEAFF.

The chain employs TRBV2 and TRBJ1-4; 8 bases are a match to TRBD1. The CDR3 covers 14 residues. Germline CDR1 is SNHLY and CDR2 is FYNNEI. With V trimmed by 3 bases and J by 6 bases, 3 bases remained unmatched. In DNA form, the CDR3 reads TGTGCCAGCAGTGATTCGACAGGGGATGAAAAACTGTTTTTT. It codes for CASSDSTGDEKLFF.

CDR3 coding DNA: TGTGCCAGCAGCTCTAGAGGAGGTCCGGGGTTCGGCGAAAAACTGTTTTTT. This sequence encodes CASSSRGGPGFGEKLFF. The chain recombines TRBV7-2 with TRBJ1-4, with unresolved D. CDR1 and CDR2 (germline): SGHTA, FQGNSA. This CDR3 has 17 amino acids. The V end was cut by 4 bases, the J end by 8 bases, with 23 bases between.

The chain combines TRBV4-1 with TRBJ2-5; 10 nucleotides agree with TRBD1. V lost 5 bases and J lost 4; bases outside the gene matches: 10. The length of the CDR3 is 16 residues. The germline V gene encodes CDR1 MGHRA and CDR2 YSYEKL. In DNA form, the CDR3 reads TGCGCCAGCAGCTTTACCGGGACAGGGGTTTTAGAGACCCAGTACTTC. It yields the protein CASSFTGTGVLETQYF.

The chain carries TRBV19 and TRBJ2-6, with D unclear. The CDR3 sequence is 16 residues long. Per germline, CDR1 LNHDA and CDR2 SQIVND (reference sequence). Trimming shortened V by 5 bases and J by 4 bases, and 15 bases separated the two germline ends. The CDR3 nucleotides read TGTGCCAGTAGTGGCCAAGGGAAACTCGGGGCCAACGTCCTGACTTTC. Amino acids: CASSGQGKLGANVLTF.

This clone came up a few times. The chain uses TRBV28 and TRBJ1-2, with D possibly being TRBD1 (5 bases). Trimming cost V 2 bases and J 7 bases, with 11 bases left between them. The CDR3 length is 13 residues. Germline CDR1 reads MDHEN; CDR2 reads SYDVKM. DNA of the CDR3: TGTGCCAGCAGTTTAACCAGGGTCGGTGGCTACACCTTC. Its protein is CASSLTRVGGYTF.

This chain links TRBV4-3 with TRBJ1-2, with 7 bases that match TRBD1. The CDR3 totals 15 residues. V gave up 0 bases and J gave up 8 bases; unmatched junction bases: 9. The germline gives CDR1 LGHNA, CDR2 YSLEER. The DNA for the CDR3 is TGCGCCAGCAGCCAAGATCCCGGGACAGATGTAGGCTACACCTTC. Residues: CASSQDPGTDVGYTF.

V and J are TRBV28 and TRBJ2-7, with 8 bases matching TRBD1. V dropped 4 bases and J dropped 5; count of bases not matched to a gene: 4. From germline, CDR1 is MDHEN and CDR2 SYDVKM. This CDR3 region has 13 residues. The CDR3 bases are TGTGCCAGCAGTTGGACAGGGTATGACGAGCAGTACTTC. Residues: CASSWTGYDEQYF.

This sequence joins TRBV7-9 and TRBJ1-5; TRBD1 is a possible D gene (5 bases). Trimming took off 0 bases at V and 2 bases at J, with 5 bases between the two ends. Germline lookup yields CDR1 SEHNR and CDR2 FQNEAQ (reference sequence). This CDR3 contains 14 residues. CDR3 sequence: CASSLAGGNQPQHF. For the CDR3, the DNA is TGTGCCAGCAGCTTAGCAGGGGGCAATCAGCCCCAGCATTTT.

The V and J genes are TRBV2 and TRBJ2-5; D is possibly TRBD1 (6 bases). The J call is uncertain, as TRBJ2-7 better fits the DNA end. There are 12 residues in the CDR3. CDR1 is SNHLY and CDR2 is FYNNEI in the germline V gene. CDR3: CASSGDTYEQYF. The CDR3 bases are TGTGCCAGCAGTGGGGACACCTACGAGCAGTACTTC.

The chain employs TRBV2 and TRBJ1-1; D ambiguous. The CDR3 covers 13 residues. Germline V gives CDR1 SNHLY, CDR2 FYNNEI. Between the trimmed V and J ends, which lost 7 bases and 5 bases, there was a span of 14 bases. As DNA, the CDR3 is TGTGCCAGCAAGGCCCAACTCCGTACTGAAGCTTTCTTT. This sequence encodes CASKAQLRTEAFF.

The chain employs TRBV5-1 and TRBJ1-1; D uncertain. This CDR3 comprises 13 residues. V lost 0 bases to trimming and J lost 0 bases, with 3 bases between them. Per the germline V gene, CDR1 is SGHRS and CDR2 is YFSETQ. CDR3 sequence (DNA): TGCGCCAGCAGCTTGGGGATGAACACTGAAGCTTTCTTT. It yields the protein CASSLGMNTEAFF.

The chain couples TRBV7-9 to TRBJ1-2; D is ambiguous. Trimming took 3 bases from V and 2 from J, leaving 7 bases between them. Germline V lookup: CDR1 SEHNR, CDR2 FQNEAQ (reference sequence). This CDR3 has 13 residues. The DNA for the CDR3 is TGTGCCAGCAGCTTGGGCCCCAACTATGGCTACACCTTC. It translates to CASSLGPNYGYTF.

The chain is built from TRBV19 and TRBJ2-7; possibly TRBD1 for D (6 bases). The CDR3 runs to 15 residues. Germline V gene lookup returns CDR1 LNHDA and CDR2 SQIVND (reference sequence). The V end was cut by 8 bases, the J end by 0 bases, with 17 bases between. DNA of the CDR3: TGTGCCAGTGCTGCCTCCGGGACATCCTCCTACGAGCAGTACTTC. Amino acid sequence: CASAASGTSSYEQYF.

The chain is built from TRBV30 and TRBJ2-2; TRBD2 agrees at 7 bases. Germline CDR1 GTSNPN, CDR2 SVGIG (reference sequence). The J segment lost 6 bases and the V segment lost 0 bases, leaving 7 bases of the junction unmatched. The CDR3 has 15 residues. CDR3 DNA sequence: TGTGCCTGGAGTGTGGGGACTACCGCGGCCGGGGAGCTGTTTTTT. Amino acid sequence: CAWSVGTTAAGELFF. The complete variable domain, with remaining parts taken from reference TRBV30 and TRBJ2-2, reads SQTIHQWPATLVQPVGSPLSLECTVEGTSNPNLYWYRQAAGRGLQLLFYSVGIGQISSEVPQNLSASRPQDRQFILSSKKLLLSDSGFYLCAWSVGTTAAGELFFGEGSRLTVL.

The V call is TRBV5-1, the J call TRBJ2-3; D remains unclear. The CDR3 loop spans 15 amino acids. V gave up 0 bases and J gave up 0 bases, with 8 bases separating them. CDR1 SGHRS and CDR2 YFSETQ come from the germline V gene. CDR3 protein: CASSLVSSSTDTQYF. The DNA of the CDR3 is TGCGCCAGCAGCTTGGTGTCCTCTAGCACAGATACGCAGTATTTT.

Only one count was recorded for this clone. J is TRBJ1-1 and V is TRBV5-1; perhaps TRBD1 as D (6 bases). The CDR3 covers 14 residues. The V end lost 4 bases, the J end lost 3 bases, and 13 bases lay between the germline ends. CDR1 is SGHRS, CDR2 YFSETQ, per germline. CDR3 amino acids: CASSKSGGHTEAFF. As DNA, the CDR3 is TGCGCCAGCAGCAAATCGGGGGGGCACACTGAAGCTTTCTTT.

This chain connects TRBV27 to TRBJ2-7, with D possibly matching TRBD2 (6 bases). CDR1 MNHEY and CDR2 SMNVEV come from the germline V gene (reference sequence). This CDR3 spans 15 amino acids. The germline V and J ends were trimmed by 2 bases and 7 bases, with 18 bases remaining between them. CDR3 DNA sequence: TGTGCCAGCAGTTTAACCCCTCTAGCGTTGGGGGAGCAGTACTTC. Amino acid sequence: CASSLTPLALGEQYF.

The chain uses TRBV11-2 and TRBJ1-5; a possible D gene is TRBD1 (6 bases). In germline, CDR1 is SGHAT, CDR2 FQNNGV. V lost 5 bases, J lost 8 bases, and 19 bases lay in between. This CDR3 is built from 15 residues. CDR3 in DNA: TGTGCCAGCAGCGCGCAGACAGGCTGGGGGGAGCCCCAGCATTTT. It encodes CASSAQTGWGEPQHF.

This clone occurred once. The chain carries TRBV5-4 and TRBJ2-7; possibly TRBD1 for D (6 bases). This CDR3 has 13 residues. Germline V lookup: CDR1 SGHNT, CDR2 YYREEE (reference sequence). V dropped 0 bases and J dropped 7 bases, with 11 bases sitting between them. The CDR3 sequence is CASSLADSQEQYF. The CDR3 DNA sequence: TGTGCCAGCAGCTTGGCGGACAGTCAAGAGCAGTACTTC.

This rearrangement joins TRBV27 to TRBJ1-2; 12 nucleotides line up with TRBD1. The CDR3 runs 15 residues. V lost 6 bases to trimming and J lost 4 bases; unmatched junction nucleotides: 6. Germline assignment: CDR1 MNHEY and CDR2 SMNVEV (reference sequence). Here the CDR3 reads CASSSGTGGFYGYTF. The CDR3, as DNA: TGTGCCAGCAGCTCCGGGACAGGGGGCTTCTATGGCTACACCTTC.

The chain links TRBV7-9 to TRBJ1-2, with a weak D call TRBD1 (5 bases). Trimming shortened V by 3 bases and J by 4 bases, and 12 bases separated the two germline ends. CDR1 and CDR2 (germline): SEHNR, FQNEAQ (reference sequence). The CDR3 is 14 amino acids. The CDR3 loop is CASSFTQDLYGYTF. The CDR3 DNA follows: TGTGCCAGCAGCTTCACACAGGACCTCTATGGCTACACCTTC. The whole variable domain, remainder taken from reference TRBV7-9 and TRBJ1-2, is DTGVSQNPRHKITKRGQNVTFRCDPISEHNRLYWYRQTLGQGPEFLTYFQNEAQLEKSRLLSDRFSAERPKGSFSTLEIQRTEQGDSAMYLCASSFTQDLYGYTFGSGTRLTVV.

V is TRBV6-6 and J is TRBJ2-7, with TRBD2 as a possible D gene (7 bases). The CDR3 consists of 13 residues. Trimming took 8 bases from V and 3 from J, leaving 14 bases between them. Germline V gene data show CDR1 as MNHNY and CDR2 as SVGAGI (reference sequence). Written as DNA, the CDR3 is TGTGCCAGCGGGCGCGGGGGCCTCTACGAGCAGTACTTC. It is translated as CASGRGGLYEQYF.

This chain uses TRBV4-3 with TRBJ1-5; no definite D call. The CDR3 has 13 residues. Germline-derived CDR1 and CDR2 are LGHNA and YSLEER. The ends were cut back, 2 bases at V and 5 bases at J, with 7 bases in the middle. The DNA for the CDR3 is TGCGCCAGCAGCCAAAGCTTATATCAGCCCCAGCATTTT. Translated, it gives CASSQSLYQPQHF.

The J gene is TRBJ2-2, the V gene TRBV11-2; 7 bases map to TRBD1. Looked up from germline, CDR1 is SGHAT and CDR2 is FQNNGV. This CDR3 contains 13 residues. The J segment lost 5 bases and the V segment lost 5 bases, leaving 2 bases of the junction unmatched. The CDR3 DNA reads TGTGCCAGCAGCCCGACAGGGACCGGGGAGCTGTTTTTT. Translating it yields CASSPTGTGELFF.